A single sample is the source of the 22 T cell receptor beta chains below, sequenced in a study of blood T cell repertoires in COVID-19 (dated by TCRdb to about 2020). Receptor amplification or capture employed the immunoSEQ multiplex PCR assay. The source is immuneACCESS, and TCRdb retained only in-frame sequences with V and J called. Part of the clones is not carried over; for the studies checked, unresolved V genes explain less than half of this, and the remainder is unexplained. The sample table shows approximately 250,000 clones, and roughly nine tenths are seen once. 1.5% to 2% of the sample rests with the top ten. Input material: peripheral blood. The origin of the receptors is a woman between 55 and 75 years old who had recovered from COVID-19.

The rearrangement links TRBV9 to TRBJ2-1, with D tentatively TRBD1 (6 bases). CDR1 is SGDLS and CDR2 is YYNGEE in the germline V gene. V lost 1 base, J lost 4 bases, and 15 bases lay in between. The CDR3 consists of 16 residues. The CDR3 spells CASSVQEGVFYNEQFF. In DNA, the CDR3 is TGTGCCAGCAGCGTACAAGAGGGGGTTTTTTACAATGAGCAGTTCTTC.

The chain has TRBV7-2 and TRBJ1-6; the match to TRBD1 covers 7 bases. In germline, CDR1 is SGHTA, CDR2 FQGNSA. V trimming: 5 bases; J trimming: 10 bases; junction bases outside the gene matches: 8. The CDR3 is 14 residues long. The CDR3 bases are TGTGCCAGCAGCCCCCGACAGGGCGGGTCACCCCTCCACTTT. This translates into CASSPRQGGSPLHF.

This clone showed up just once. V is TRBV28 and J is TRBJ1-2, with D uncertain. Germline CDR1 MDHEN, CDR2 SYDVKM. This CDR3 has 14 amino acids. Trimming took 6 bases from V and 3 from J, leaving 14 bases between them. The CDR3 coding sequence is TGTGCCAGCAGCCCCCGTGCAGTATACTATGGCTACACCTTC. Translating gives CASSPRAVYYGYTF.

The V call is TRBV29-1, the J call TRBJ1-2; D is undetermined. Trimming left V 4 bases short and J 5 bases short, with 17 bases between. Germline assignment: CDR1 SQVTM and CDR2 ANQGSEA. The CDR3 has 14 amino acids. The CDR3 nucleotides read TGCAGCGTTGGTCAGGCGCCCTTAATTTATGGCTACACCTTC. Amino acids: CSVGQAPLIYGYTF.

As to this clone: The germline gene is not matched at one end of the junction; a read error may be the cause. The chain employs TRBV28 and TRBJ1-2; no reliable D call. The CDR3 loop spans 11 amino acids. Germline lookup yields CDR1 MDHEN and CDR2 SYDVKM. CDR3 nucleotides: TGTGCCAGCAGTTCGATCGCCTCTACCTTGTTC. Protein: CASSSIASTLF.

V is TRBV5-1 and J is TRBJ1-3, with a possible D match to TRBD1 (5 bases). V was trimmed by 0 bases and J by 7 bases, leaving 17 bases between them. Germline values: CDR1 SGHRS, CDR2 YFSETQ. The CDR3 runs 16 residues. This CDR3 is CASSLGGRVFENTIYF. The CDR3 DNA sequence: TGCGCCAGCAGCTTGGGAGGCAGGGTCTTTGAGAACACCATATATTTT.

The V call is TRBV9, the J call TRBJ2-3, with D possibly matching TRBD2 (6 bases). The CDR3 extends over 14 amino acids. Trimming took 3 bases from V and 2 from J, leaving 10 bases between them. Germline V gene lookup returns CDR1 SGDLS and CDR2 YYNGEE. In DNA form, the CDR3 reads TGTGCCAGCAGCGCGGGACTCTACACAGATACGCAGTATTTT. The encoded protein is CASSAGLYTDTQYF.

This chain uses TRBV6-6 with TRBJ2-7; a weak D match, TRBD1 (5 bases). This CDR3 has 13 amino acids. Trimming stripped 7 bases from V and 7 bases from J, with 17 bases between. Germline V gives CDR1 MNHNY, CDR2 SVGAGI (reference sequence). The CDR3 region has the DNA TGTGCCAGCACCCTCCGCAGGGTTCGGGAGCAGTACTTC. This codes for CASTLRRVREQYF.

V gene TRBV5-1 combines with J gene TRBJ2-5; the D is unclear. The V and J ends lost 0 bases and 2 bases respectively, with 8 bases between them. CDR3 length equals 14 residues. CDR1 is SGHRS and CDR2 is YFSETQ in the germline V gene. The CDR3, as DNA: TGCGCCAGCAGCTTGGCCCCGAGACAAGAGACCCAGTACTTC. Its translation is CASSLAPRQETQYF.

The genes are TRBV5-1 and TRBJ2-7; 14 bases are a match to TRBD2. V lost 4 bases, J lost 5 bases, and 8 bases stayed unmatched. This CDR3 is built from 16 residues. Germline CDR1 and CDR2: SGHRS and YFSETQ. The DNA for the CDR3 is TGCGCCAGCAGCACCGGGACTAGCGGGGGCTTGGACGAGCAGTACTTC. It yields the protein CASSTGTSGGLDEQYF.

This chain uses TRBV13 with TRBJ1-1; D gene uncertain. The V gene lost 7 bases and the J gene lost 2 bases, with 5 bases spanning the gap. CDR3 length: 11 residues. CDR1 is PRHDT, CDR2 FYEKMQ, per germline (reference sequence). The CDR3 bases are TGTGCCAGCACGGTAAACACTGAAGCTTTCTTT. The encoded protein is CASTVNTEAFF.

V is TRBV2 and J is TRBJ1-5, with a tentative D call TRBD1 (5 bases). Germline V gives CDR1 SNHLY, CDR2 FYNNEI. Trimming left V 6 bases short and J 4 bases short, with 10 bases between. This CDR3 is 13 amino acids long. The CDR3 spells CASRMGGNQPQHF. As DNA, the CDR3 is TGTGCCAGCAGAATGGGGGGAAATCAGCCCCAGCATTTT.

This rearrangement joins TRBV28 to TRBJ2-5; 11 nucleotides line up with TRBD2. This CDR3 region has 15 residues. J lost 8 bases, V lost 4 bases, and 9 bases had no gene match. Looked up from germline, CDR1 is MDHEN and CDR2 is SYDVKM. CDR3 residues: CASSSSGGTVRTQYF. CDR3 sequence (DNA): TGTGCCAGCAGTTCTAGCGGGGGGACCGTGAGAACCCAGTACTTC.

The rearrangement uses TRBV28 and TRBJ1-6; D possibly corresponds to TRBD1 (6 bases). Germline CDR1 and CDR2: MDHEN and SYDVKM. The CDR3 has 16 residues. V was trimmed by 6 bases and J by 8 bases, leaving 20 bases between them. CDR3 sequence reads: CASRSLERGAYSPLHF. CDR3 DNA sequence: TGTGCCAGCAGATCGTTGGAACGGGGGGCTTATTCACCCCTCCACTTT.

The chain combines TRBV6-5 with TRBJ1-6; D possibly corresponds to TRBD1 (5 bases). The germline V gene has CDR1 MNHEY and CDR2 SVGAGI. The ends were cut back, 9 bases at V and 8 bases at J, with 20 bases in the middle. This CDR3 has 15 amino acids. CDR3 DNA: TGTGCCAGTATTGGGTTAGGGGCTAGATATTCACCCCTCCACTTT. Amino acid sequence: CASIGLGARYSPLHF.

The chain has TRBV5-1 and TRBJ1-1; maybe TRBD1 (5 bases). Germline lookup yields CDR1 SGHRS and CDR2 YFSETQ. This CDR3 spans 13 amino acids. Deletions cut 1 base from V and 4 bases from J, with 8 bases between. CDR3 sequence reads: CASSLPGGTEAFF. CDR3 sequence (DNA): TGCGCCAGCAGCTTGCCGGGGGGCACTGAAGCTTTCTTT.

This chain joins TRBV7-2 and TRBJ1-5; 7 bases are a match to TRBD1. The V gene's germline CDR1 is SGHTA and CDR2 FQGNSA. CDR3 size: 14 residues. Losses at the gene ends were 6 bases for V and 7 bases for J; bases not matched to a gene: 9. In DNA, the CDR3 is TGTGCCAGCAGGGATAGGGACAGCGGACAGCCCCAGCATTTT. Its protein product is CASRDRDSGQPQHF.

The rearrangement links TRBV19 to TRBJ1-5; no definite D call. Per the germline V gene, CDR1 is LNHDA and CDR2 is SQIVND (reference sequence). Deletions cut 5 bases from V and 3 bases from J, with 14 bases between. The CDR3 covers 15 residues. CDR3 in DNA: TGTGCCAGTAGTCTATCCAGGCACATCAATCAGCCCCAGCATTTT. Protein product: CASSLSRHINQPQHF.

This sequence joins TRBV24-1 and TRBJ1-2; 8 positions agree with TRBD1. Unmatched junction bases numbered 5, after V lost 7 bases and J lost 2 bases. Germline CDR1 and CDR2: KGHDR and SFDVKD. The CDR3 runs to 14 residues. CDR3 coding DNA: TGTGCCACCAGCCTCAGGGGGCCGAACTATGGCTACACCTTC. Amino acid sequence: CATSLRGPNYGYTF.

The rearrangement links TRBV3-1 (or the pseudogene TRBV3-2) to TRBJ2-3; tentatively, D is TRBD2 (6 bases). Between the trimmed V and J ends, which lost 2 bases and 10 bases, there was a span of 19 bases. Germline V gene sequence: CDR1 LGHDT, CDR2 YNNKEL (reference sequence). CDR3 length: 15 amino acids. DNA of the CDR3: TGTGCCAGCAGCCAAAGGTGGGACTCTGAGATGGCGCAGTATTTT. This translates into CASSQRWDSEMAQYF.

The chain couples TRBV5-8 to TRBJ2-1; 12 nucleotides match TRBD1. CDR3 size: 16 residues. With 4 bases clipped from V and 9 bases from J, the junction kept 11 bases outside the gene matches. CDR1 and CDR2 from the germline V gene are SGHTS and YDEGEE. The CDR3 reads CASSGNRDRGRVEQFF. CDR3 nucleotide sequence: TGTGCCAGCAGCGGAAACCGGGACAGGGGGCGGGTTGAGCAGTTCTTC.

This clone was seen a handful of times. The rearrangement joins TRBV4-1 to TRBJ1-2; D gene ambiguous. The CDR3 totals 12 residues. The ends were cut back, 8 bases at V and 7 bases at J, with 14 bases in the middle. Per germline, CDR1 MGHRA and CDR2 YSYEKL. CDR3 sequence: CASGKETGGYTF. The CDR3 DNA reads as TGCGCCAGCGGCAAAGAGACGGGTGGCTACACCTTC.